This TCR beta chain came from a study of spatial heterogeneity in lung cancer. Study conclusions and caveats: How many expanded intratumoral alpha and beta TCRs were present tracked the tumor mutation count, which was a count of nonsynonymous mutations.

TCRdb recomputed calls from the 5' RACE reads with MiXCR, one row per CDR3 protein. This table has fewer than 30,000 distinct CDR3 sequences, around 6.9% appearing once. Time point of the sample: sample taken at primary tumor resection. Trimming shortened V by 6 bases and J by 6 bases, and 9 bases separated the two germline ends. In germline, CDR1 is SNHLY, CDR2 FYNNEI. The CDR3 spans 13 residues. The table lists this clonotype with a few counts. What it binds is unknown. The V and J genes are TRBV2 and TRBJ1-6, with D possibly TRBD1 on 5 matching bases. Sequenced material: lung tumor tissue, taken at surgery. The clonotype originates from a male donor with early-stage non-small cell lung cancer. The CDR3 spells CASRVDSNSPLHF. In DNA form, the CDR3 reads TGTGCCAGCAGGGTCGACAGTAATTCACCCCTCCACTTT.